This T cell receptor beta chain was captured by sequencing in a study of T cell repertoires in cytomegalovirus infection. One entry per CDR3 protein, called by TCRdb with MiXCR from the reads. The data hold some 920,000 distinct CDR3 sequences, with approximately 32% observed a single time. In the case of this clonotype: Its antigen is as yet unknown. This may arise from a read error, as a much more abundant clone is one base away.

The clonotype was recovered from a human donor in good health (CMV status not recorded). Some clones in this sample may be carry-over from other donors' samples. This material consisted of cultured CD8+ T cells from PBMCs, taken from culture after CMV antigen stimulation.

CDR3: CANSLPNSPLHF. CDR3 DNA: TGTGCCAACAGTTTACCGAATTCACCCCTCCACTTT. This chain connects TRBV27 to TRBJ1-6; unclear D gene. This CDR3 spans 12 amino acids. From germline, CDR1 is MNHEY and CDR2 SMNVEV (reference sequence).